This T cell receptor beta chain was profiled in a study of blood T cell repertoires in COVID-19. Study in general: From the United States, Italy and Spain came samples of acute and convalescent COVID-19. Sources were T cells, B-cell-depleted T cells, or PBMCs; the material itself was cDNA or gDNA.

As originally analysed: By means of reference gene primer amplification, nucleated cell counts were estimated. Repertoires were generated with immunoSEQ multiplex PCR, while TCRdb's copy carries only in-frame clones and drops some. V and J calls and clone size come straight from that table; D and trimming were deduced from the DNA. Of 150,000 to 200,000 clones in the sample, approximately 86% are singletons; the top ten hold around 2.3%. This CDR3 is built from 16 residues. Germline CDR1 is MNHEY and CDR2 is SMNVEV (reference sequence). V lost 3 bases, J lost 5 bases, and 16 bases lay in between. This chain connects TRBV27 to TRBJ2-2; D is possibly TRBD1 (6 bases). Source material: peripheral blood. The source is a man between 65 and 85 years old with active or convalescent COVID-19. CDR3 loop: CASSFNLAGETGELFF. CDR3 coding DNA: TGTGCCAGCAGTTTTAATCTCGCAGGGGAAACCGGGGAGCTGTTTTTT.